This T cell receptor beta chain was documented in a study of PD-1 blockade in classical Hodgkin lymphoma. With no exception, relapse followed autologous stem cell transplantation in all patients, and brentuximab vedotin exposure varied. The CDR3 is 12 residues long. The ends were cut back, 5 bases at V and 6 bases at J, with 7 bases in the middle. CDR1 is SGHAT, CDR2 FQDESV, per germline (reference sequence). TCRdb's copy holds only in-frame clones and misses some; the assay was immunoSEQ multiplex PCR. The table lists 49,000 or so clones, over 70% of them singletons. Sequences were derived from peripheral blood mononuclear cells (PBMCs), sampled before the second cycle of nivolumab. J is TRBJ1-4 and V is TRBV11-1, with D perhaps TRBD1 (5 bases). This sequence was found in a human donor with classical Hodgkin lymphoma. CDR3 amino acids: CASSPGHEKLFF. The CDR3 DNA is TGTGCCAGCAGCCCGGGACATGAAAAACTGTTTTTT.